This TCR beta chain was documented in a study of identical twins. MiXCR, run by TCRdb on the 5' RACE reads, gives a single entry per CDR3 protein. The sample lists about 470,000 distinct CDR3 sequences, 24% occurring once. V lost 0 bases, J lost 4 bases, and 6 bases stayed unmatched. Germline-derived CDR1 and CDR2 are SGHRS and YFSETQ. CDR3 length: 16 residues. The data were also submitted as part of a second study, on T cells expressing NK-cell markers.

Sequencing used CD4+ T cells sorted from blood. The genes are TRBV5-1 and TRBJ2-3, with 9 bases fitting TRBD2. This TCR was sampled from a woman aged 18-29 years in good health. The chain's CDR3 is CASSLAGGGAPDTQYF. The CDR3 DNA sequence: TGCGCCAGCAGCTTGGCTGGCGGGGGGGCCCCAGATACGCAGTATTTT.